The present T cell receptor (beta chain) was sequenced within a study of post-analysis software for immune sequencing data. Across the whole study: The patients showed relapsing-remitting, secondary progressive and progressive-relapsing multiple sclerosis courses.

This clonotype was picked up one time. Its antigen remains unknown. Study-level points and caveats: The F measure placed samples prepared in the same batch into strongly shared clusters.

Researchers reported that TCR beta cDNA libraries carried unique molecular identifiers. The source material, 1 to 10 million T cells, gave rise to 500,000 or so cDNA molecules. From the PCR reads, TCRdb called clonotypes with MiXCR, one entry per CDR3 protein. The sample lists roughly 540,000 distinct CDR3 sequences, under 40% seen once, with 4.5% to 7.5% in the top ten. The TCR was taken from a girl aged 2-17 years with multiple sclerosis. The sequenced sample consisted of blood.

In DNA, the CDR3 is TGTGCCAGCAGCCACAAAGAGGGGTTCCTCTATGGCTACACCTTC. Translating gives CASSHKEGFLYGYTF. The chain carries TRBV3-1 and TRBJ1-2; possibly TRBD1 for D (5 bases). Germline CDR1 and CDR2: LGHDT and YNNKEL (reference sequence). The CDR3 consists of 15 residues. The ends were cut back, 3 bases at V and 4 bases at J, with 15 bases in the middle. The complete variable domain, with remaining parts taken from reference TRBV3-1 and TRBJ1-2, reads DTAVSQTPKYLVTQMGNDKSIKCEQNLGHDTMYWYKQDSKKFLKIMFSYNNKELIINETVPNRFSPKSPDKAHLNLHINSLELGDSAVYFCASSHKEGFLYGYTFGSGTRLTVV.